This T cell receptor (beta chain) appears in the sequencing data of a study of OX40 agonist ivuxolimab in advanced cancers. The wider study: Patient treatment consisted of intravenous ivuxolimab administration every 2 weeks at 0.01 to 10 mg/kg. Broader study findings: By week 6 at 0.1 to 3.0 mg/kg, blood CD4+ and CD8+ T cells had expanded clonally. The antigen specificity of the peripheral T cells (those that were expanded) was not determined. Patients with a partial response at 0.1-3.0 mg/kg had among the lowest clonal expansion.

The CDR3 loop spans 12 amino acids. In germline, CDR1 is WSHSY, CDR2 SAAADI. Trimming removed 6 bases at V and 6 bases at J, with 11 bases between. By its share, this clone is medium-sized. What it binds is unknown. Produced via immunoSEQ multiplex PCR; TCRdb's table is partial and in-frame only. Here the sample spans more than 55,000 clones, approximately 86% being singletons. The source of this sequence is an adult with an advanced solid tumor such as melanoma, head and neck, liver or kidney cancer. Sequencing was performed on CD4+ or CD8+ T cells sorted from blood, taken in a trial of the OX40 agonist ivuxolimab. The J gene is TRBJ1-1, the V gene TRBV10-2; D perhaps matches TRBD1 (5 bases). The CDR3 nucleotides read TGCGCCAGCAGGGGGCAACGTGCTGAAGCTTTCTTT. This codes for CASRGQRAEAFF.